A single sample is the source of the 14 T cell receptor beta chains below, sequenced in a study of T-cell reconstitution after alpha-beta-depleted transplantation in children. During its preparation, the TCRbeta library received unique molecular identifiers. TCRdb reprocessed the PCR reads with MiXCR, giving one entry per CDR3 protein. The data contain a few hundred thousand distinct CDR3 sequences, approximately 23% of them singletons. The sample here was PBMCs, mostly from graft donor cells, taken 180 days after TCRalphabeta/CD19-depleted stem cell transplant. The receptors come from a male patient between 5 and 17 years old who had a stem cell transplant for acute lymphoblastic leukemia, so the T cells may come from the graft donor.

The chain combines TRBV21-1 with TRBJ2-7; the D call in the table, TRBD2, was not verified against the DNA. TRBV21-1 is recorded as a pseudogene. The CDR3 contains 15 residues. CDR3 bases: TGTGCCAGCAGGGGGAGGCCAGAATTCTCCTACGAGCAGTACTTC. Translated: CASRGRPEFSYEQYF.

At least ten counts were recorded for this clonotype. This chain connects TRBV27 to TRBJ2-5; D might be TRBD1 (5 bases). The germline V gene has CDR1 MNHEY and CDR2 SMNVEV (reference sequence). The V and J ends lost 2 bases and 7 bases respectively, with 14 bases between them. The CDR3 runs 14 residues. The CDR3, as DNA: TGTGCCAGCAGTTTAATAAGGGGCTGGGGGACCCAGTACTTC. It specifies CASSLIRGWGTQYF.

This clonotype has only a few counts. This chain uses TRBV12-3 or TRBV12-4 with TRBJ2-7; perhaps TRBD1 as D (6 bases). The V gene lost 4 bases and the J gene lost 2 bases, with 9 bases spanning the gap. The CDR3 runs to 13 residues. The CDR3 spells CASSYRATYEQYF. The CDR3 region has the DNA TGTGCCAGCAGTTACAGGGCTACCTACGAGCAGTACTTC.

This clonotype was detected only a few times. The chain couples TRBV4-1 to TRBJ2-5; 8 nucleotides match TRBD2. The CDR3 consists of 17 residues. Germline CDR1 is MGHRA and CDR2 is YSYEKL. The junction had 14 bases not matched to a gene; V was cut back by 4 bases and J by 4 bases. CDR3 sequence: CASSRTPQLAAPETQYF. The CDR3 DNA reads as TGCGCCAGCAGCCGGACCCCACAACTAGCGGCCCCAGAGACCCAGTACTTC.

The chain is built from TRBV7-9 and TRBJ2-7; a possible D gene is TRBD2 (6 bases). Germline CDR1 and CDR2: SEHNR and FQNEAQ (reference sequence). Trimming removed 0 bases at V and 5 bases at J, with 11 bases between. There are 14 residues in the CDR3. The chain's CDR3 is CASSLARLGNEQYF. In nucleotides, the CDR3 is TGTGCCAGCAGCTTAGCGAGACTAGGGAACGAGCAGTACTTC.

This clonotype was picked up a small number of times. V is TRBV3-1 and J is TRBJ2-7; 15 bases are a match to TRBD2. Germline-derived CDR1 and CDR2 are LGHDT and YNNKEL (reference sequence). Trimming cost V 5 bases and J 7 bases; bases outside gene matches: 6. This CDR3 is 15 amino acids long. This chain's CDR3 is CASSLGLAGGTEQYF. The CDR3 nucleotides read TGTGCCAGCAGCTTGGGACTAGCGGGAGGAACAGAGCAGTACTTC.

This clonotype was detected only a few times. The chain employs TRBV5-1 and TRBJ1-2, with a weak D call TRBD1 (5 bases). Germline V gene lookup returns CDR1 SGHRS and CDR2 YFSETQ. CDR3 size: 14 residues. V was trimmed by 5 bases and J by 2 bases, leaving 13 bases between them. This CDR3 is CASSRGTDNYGYTF. Written as DNA, the CDR3 is TGCGCCAGCAGTAGAGGGACGGACAACTATGGCTACACCTTC.

This clonotype was picked up a small number of times. The J gene is TRBJ2-1, the V gene TRBV7-9; 9 bases are a match to TRBD2. V gave up 5 bases and J gave up 8 bases; unmatched junction bases: 4. The CDR3 runs 13 residues. Germline V lookup: CDR1 SEHNR, CDR2 FQNEAQ (reference sequence). The CDR3 DNA follows: TGTGCCAGCAGCCGATGGACTAGCGATGAGCAGTTCTTC. Its protein product is CASSRWTSDEQFF.

At least ten counts were recorded for this clonotype. The rearrangement uses TRBV29-1 and TRBJ2-1; 8 nucleotides line up with TRBD2. This CDR3 comprises 17 residues. Germline CDR1 and CDR2: SQVTM and ANQGSEA. After removal of 1 base from V and 6 bases from J, the junction contained 14 bases not matched to a gene. This CDR3 reads CSVEGIAGSSLFNEQFF. DNA for the CDR3: TGCAGCGTTGAAGGGATAGCGGGATCCTCCCTATTCAATGAGCAGTTCTTC.

This clonotype was seen a handful of times. The rearrangement uses TRBV7-6 and TRBJ2-3; no definite D call. Looked up from germline, CDR1 is SGHVS and CDR2 is FNYEAQ. There are 13 residues in the CDR3. Trimming left V 5 bases short and J 6 bases short, with 12 bases between. The CDR3 sequence: CASSPPLADTQYF. The CDR3 nucleotides are TGTGCCAGCAGCCCCCCCCTTGCTGATACGCAGTATTTT.

The chain is built from TRBV3-1 and TRBJ2-7; TRBD2 matches 8 bases. Germline CDR1 is LGHDT and CDR2 is YNNKEL (reference sequence). The CDR3 loop spans 15 amino acids. The V and J ends lost 3 bases and 3 bases, in that order; junction bases with no gene match: 7. The CDR3 loop is CASSQGAGGLYEQYF. The CDR3 nucleotides read TGTGCCAGCAGCCAGGGGGCGGGGGGCCTCTACGAGCAGTACTTC.

The V and J genes are TRBV27 and TRBJ2-5; D could derive from TRBD1 or TRBD2 (5 bases each). Trimming shortened V by 4 bases and J by 9 bases, and 18 bases separated the two germline ends. The CDR3 loop spans 14 amino acids. Germline loops: CDR1 MNHEY, CDR2 SMNVEV (reference sequence). The CDR3 DNA follows: TGTGCCAGCAGTTCGCAGACAAGGGGAGCGGCCCAGTACTTC. This codes for CASSSQTRGAAQYF.

The V call is TRBV5-1, the J call TRBJ1-1; 12 nucleotides match TRBD1. The V gene end was trimmed by 3 bases and the J gene end by 5 bases; junction bases not matched to a gene: 14. CDR3 length: 18 amino acids. Looked up from germline, CDR1 is SGHRS and CDR2 is YFSETQ. CDR3 nucleotide sequence: TGCGCCAGCAGCTCAAAATTCGGGACAGGGGGCTTGGGGACTGAAGCTTTCTTT. Amino acids: CASSSKFGTGGLGTEAFF.

This clonotype was seen many times. The rearrangement links TRBV4-2 to TRBJ2-5; 12 bases fit TRBD2. Germline CDR1 reads LGHNA; CDR2 reads YNFKEQ. This CDR3 has 17 residues. The V and J ends lost 1 base and 5 bases, in that order; junction bases with no gene match: 8. The CDR3 region has the DNA TGTGCCAGCAGCCAAGGGCTAGCGGGAGGGCCCTCGGAGACCCAGTACTTC. As protein: CASSQGLAGGPSETQYF.